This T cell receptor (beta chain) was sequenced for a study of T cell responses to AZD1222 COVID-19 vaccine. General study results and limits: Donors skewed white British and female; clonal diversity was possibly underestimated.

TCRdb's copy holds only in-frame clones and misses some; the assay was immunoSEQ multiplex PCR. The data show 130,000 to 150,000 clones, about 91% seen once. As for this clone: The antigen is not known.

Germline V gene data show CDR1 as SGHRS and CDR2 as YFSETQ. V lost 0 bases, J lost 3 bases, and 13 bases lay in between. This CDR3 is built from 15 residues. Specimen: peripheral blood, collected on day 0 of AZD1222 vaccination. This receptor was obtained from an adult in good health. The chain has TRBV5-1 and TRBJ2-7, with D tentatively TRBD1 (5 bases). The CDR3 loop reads CASSLEGWGSYEQYF. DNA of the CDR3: TGCGCCAGCAGCTTGGAGGGGTGGGGCAGCTACGAGCAGTACTTC.